This paragraph reports one T cell receptor beta chain. Antigen unknown. The entry originates in a study of cytomegalovirus exposure and HLA in healthy donors. Assay: immunoSEQ multiplex PCR; the TCRdb copy retains only in-frame clones and omits some. Of about 140,000 clones listed, approximately 87% are singletons. General study points: A later analysis found first-cohort TCR clusters tended to co-occur in the 95 to 150 validation repertoires. Specificity of a few CMV-associated chains for CMV antigens was verified in vitro. Listed as cytomegalovirus-associated were 150 or so TCR beta chains.

Source material: PBMCs. This receptor was identified in a man between 18 and 35 years old in good health and CMV-seronegative.

The chain's CDR3 is CASSLTGHPQETQYF. The CDR3, as DNA: TGCGCCAGCAGCTTGACGGGACACCCCCAAGAGACCCAGTACTTC. The rearrangement uses TRBV5-1 and TRBJ2-5; D is possibly TRBD1 (6 bases). This CDR3 region has 15 residues. Germline values: CDR1 SGHRS, CDR2 YFSETQ. V gave up 1 base and J gave up 1 base, with 11 bases separating them.